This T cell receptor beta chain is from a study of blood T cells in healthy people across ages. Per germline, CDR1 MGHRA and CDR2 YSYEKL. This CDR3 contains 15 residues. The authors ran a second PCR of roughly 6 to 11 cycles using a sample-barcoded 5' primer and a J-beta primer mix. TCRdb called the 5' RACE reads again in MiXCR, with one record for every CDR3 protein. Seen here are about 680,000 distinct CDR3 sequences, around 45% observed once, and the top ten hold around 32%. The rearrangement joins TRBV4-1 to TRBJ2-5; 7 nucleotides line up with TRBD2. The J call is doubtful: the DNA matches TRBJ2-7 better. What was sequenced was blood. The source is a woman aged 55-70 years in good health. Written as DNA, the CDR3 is TGCGCCAGCAGCCAAGGGGAGGGGTCAGAGTACGAGCAGTACTTC. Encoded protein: CASSQGEGSEYEQYF.